This TCR beta chain was sequenced for a study of T cells in Graves' hyperthyroidism and ophthalmopathy (dated by TCRdb to between 2018 and 2021). In the study overall: Peripheral blood samples were taken at initial diagnosis, before any treatment was given. To identify TCR V-J signatures that set the groups apart, the researchers used a discovery cohort of 90 to 100 patients, made up of 43 with Graves' ophthalmopathy and some 60 with stable Graves' hyperthyroidism. Whether ophthalmopathy could be predicted prospectively was tested in an independent validation cohort made up of about 18 hyperthyroidism patients plus 17 patients who later progressed to ophthalmopathy. The roughly 91 discovery patients were randomly divided into training and test sets at a 7:3 ratio. In several Graves' hyperthyroidism patients, the study also compared T-cell repertoires from thyroid tissue with T-cell repertoires from blood. Once sampling was done, hyperthyroidism patients were given methimazole at a starting dose of 30 mg daily, whereas ophthalmopathy patients were given high-dose intravenous methylprednisolone. TCR Vbeta CDR3 sequencing of some 140 peripheral blood samples (more than 40 ophthalmopathy, some 75 hyperthyroidism and around 17 progressor patients) is reported in the paper. Here is what the overall study found, with its caveats: In validation, the model predicted progression to ophthalmopathy a median of roughly 6.1 months before onset, with approximately 70% sensitivity and about 75% specificity. Most expanded thyroid clonotypes (frequency above 0.001) were also found in blood, which suggests that blood repertoires may mirror thyroid immune responses. Sample size was not statistically predetermined, and investigators were not blinded to group allocation. Ophthalmopathy was separated from stable hyperthyroidism by a 13 V-J signature model, with 85% to 90% sensitivity and about 84% specificity obtained in cross-validation and 80%/75% obtained in testing.

Moderately to severely active disease, a Clinical Activity Score of at least 3, a NOSPECS grade of at least 4, and a duration under 3 months were present in ophthalmopathy patients. The study excluded patients with uncontrolled infections, other autoimmune diseases, pregnancy or lactation. Clinical symptoms, serum thyroxine and TRAb, thyroid ultrasound, and orbital computed tomography formed the basis for the diagnoses. PBMCs were isolated from around 10 ml of fresh peripheral blood by Ficoll-Paque density gradient centrifugation. Total RNA was extracted with Trizol reagent, and quality was checked on an Agilent 2100 Bioanalyzer. About this clonotype: Its antigen is unknown. No much larger clone is present one base from it, and per-base qualities are unavailable.

The TCR beta CDR3 regions were amplified from RNA transcripts. The TCR CDR3 was subjected to a first round of RT-PCR using the HTBI primer set and the Qiagen OneStep RT-PCR kit. The libraries were constructed in a second round of multiplex PCR and then size-selected and purified. Paired-end sequencing of the libraries was performed with 100 bp reads on an Illumina HiSeq2000. The published analysis was carried out like this. Raw data were processed with SOAPnuke, discarding reads with adapters, uncalled bases, mean Phred below 15, or no exact constant-primer or identifier match. COPE v1.2.5 was used to merge the high-quality paired reads, and each unique nucleotide sequence was defined as a clonotype. MiTCR v1.1 was used to align clonotypes to the IMGT TRBV, TRBD and TRBJ reference segments. The analysis was restricted to V-J combinations with a frequency above 0.0001, which together covered over 99% of the repertoires. The TCS score was defined as the ratio of F50 (clonal expansion) to E x V (chaos), calculated using BLOSUM62-based TCRdist between CDR3 peptides within each V-J. Welch's t-statistics and random forest reduced some 510 V-J features to around 14, which were used in a naive Bayes classifier (R e1071). TCRdb passed the public sequencing reads through fastp at Q25 and MiXCR, retaining productive beta sequences. Merged by CDR3 protein, the rows form single entries marked with the most common genes and DNA. Clone size and V and J calls follow TCRdb, not the original study. The sample table records approximately 300,000 distinct CDR3 sequences; more than 15% of these occur just once. The ten largest clones take up about 51% of the sample.

The CDR3 has 16 amino acids, counting the end cysteine and phenylalanine. Only the CDR3 region is kept as DNA, spanning 48 bases read in frame from base 1. In the germline V gene, CDR1 corresponds to SGHVS and CDR2 to FQNEAQ. V is clipped by 2 bases and J by 0 bases, and the sequence between their germline boundaries is 8 bases long. This clonotype was sampled from a woman in her sixties with Graves' ophthalmopathy. Input material: blood. The rearranged chain carries TRBV7-8 and TRBJ2-6; too little of a D gene remains to name it. The nucleotide sequence is TGTGCCAGCAGCTTAAGAGCGAGCTCTGGGGCCAACGTCCTGACTTTC. Protein translation: CASSLRASSGANVLTF.